This record concerns one TCR beta chain sequence. This entry comes from a study of early T cells in non-severe SARS-CoV-2 infection. A single record per CDR3 protein comes from TCRdb applying MiXCR to the 5' RACE reads. The sample lists more than 60,000 distinct CDR3 sequences, 13% occurring once. V was cut by 1 base and J by 5 bases, with 7 bases left in between. Per germline, CDR1 SGHTA and CDR2 FQGNSA. The CDR3 is 13 residues long. The receptor comes from an adult who was a healthcare worker with PCR-confirmed SARS-CoV-2 infection or an uninfected control (not recorded which). J is TRBJ2-3 and V is TRBV7-2, with D uncertain. What was sequenced was whole blood. CDR3 loop: CASSLVGRDTQYF. CDR3 coding DNA: TGTGCCAGCAGCTTAGTTGGCCGAGATACGCAGTATTTT.